These 9 T cell receptor beta chains share one sample of origin, sequenced in a study of human T cells and chemical hapten exposure. As for time point: patch test 2, 6 weeks after DPC sensitization. The sample's treatment: therapeutic diphenylcyclopropenone sensitization with weekly scalp DPC. TCRdb recomputed calls from the RACE reads with MiXCR, one row per CDR3 protein. The sample contains over 130,000 distinct CDR3 sequences, over 9.5% of which appear only once. The source was whole blood, collected in connection with sensitization to the hapten diphenylcyclopropenone (DPC). These receptors came from a woman aged 45-65 years with alopecia areata. Some clones in this sample may be carry-over from other donors' samples.

This clonotype has ten or more counts. The rearrangement uses TRBV5-1 and TRBJ2-7; 7 positions match TRBD2. Trimming cost V 1 base and J 5 bases; bases outside gene matches: 9. Germline V gene lookup returns CDR1 SGHRS and CDR2 YFSETQ. The CDR3 length is 15 residues. CDR3 amino acids: CASSLTARELNEQYF. CDR3 sequence (DNA): TGCGCCAGCAGCTTGACGGCGCGGGAGCTAAACGAGCAGTACTTC.

The chain has TRBV7-2 and TRBJ2-1; D is unresolved. Germline loops: CDR1 SGHTA, CDR2 FQGNSA. The CDR3 length is 12 residues. V was shortened by 5 bases and J by 10 bases, with 12 bases between the two germline ends. CDR3 sequence reads: CASSPRGWEQFF. DNA of the CDR3: TGTGCCAGCAGCCCGAGAGGATGGGAGCAGTTCTTC. Filled out from reference TRBV7-2 and TRBJ2-1, the complete variable domain reads GAGVSQSPSNKVTEKGKDVELRCDPISGHTALYWYRQSLGQGLEFLIYFQGNSAPDKSGLPSDRFSAERTGGSVSTLTIQRTQQEDSAVYLCASSPRGWEQFFGPGTRLTVL.

This clonotype has a handful of counts. The chain uses TRBV6-2 or TRBV6-3 and TRBJ2-2; TRBD2 might be the D (7 bases). V gave up 2 bases and J gave up 4 bases, with 11 bases separating them. The length of the CDR3 is 15 residues. CDR1 is MNHEY, CDR2 SVGEGT, per germline. In DNA form, the CDR3 reads TGTGCCAGCAGTTACGGGGGGGGCGGCACCGGGGAGCTGTTTTTT. This translates into CASSYGGGGTGELFF.

This chain joins TRBV2 and TRBJ2-5; the D is unclear. CDR3 length: 11 amino acids. The germline V and J ends were trimmed by 4 bases and 5 bases, with 5 bases remaining between them. In germline, CDR1 is SNHLY, CDR2 FYNNEI. This chain's CDR3 is CASSASETQYF. Here the CDR3 DNA reads TGTGCCAGCAGTGCCTCCGAGACCCAGTACTTC.

The genes are TRBV9 and TRBJ2-1; D perhaps matches TRBD2 (7 bases). CDR1 SGDLS and CDR2 YYNGEE come from the germline V gene. The length of the CDR3 is 15 residues. Deletions cut 6 bases from V and 8 bases from J, with 21 bases between. As DNA, the CDR3 is TGTGCCAGCAATCTAGGGGAGGGGGACTGGGATGAGCAGTTCTTC. Its translation: CASNLGEGDWDEQFF.

This clonotype was counted a few times. The gene calls are TRBV20-1 and TRBJ1-2; a possible D gene is TRBD1 (5 bases). Germline V gene lookup returns CDR1 DFQATT and CDR2 SNEGSKA (reference sequence). The CDR3 sequence is 16 residues long. Trimming stripped 5 bases from V and 4 bases from J, with 23 bases between. CDR3 amino acids: CSAHVSHTDRTYGYTF. As DNA, the CDR3 is TGCAGTGCTCACGTCTCCCATACCGACAGAACCTATGGCTACACCTTC.

This chain uses TRBV12-3 or TRBV12-4 with TRBJ1-5; 7 nucleotides match TRBD1. This CDR3 region has 14 residues. The V and J ends lost 5 bases and 9 bases, in that order; junction bases with no gene match: 10. The CDR3 region has the DNA TGTGCCAGCAGTCTACAGGGGTCTCCGAGGCCCCAGCATTTT. This gives the protein CASSLQGSPRPQHF.

The rearrangement links TRBV20-1 to TRBJ2-7, with 9 bases lining up with TRBD1. From germline, CDR1 is DFQATT and CDR2 SNEGSKA (reference sequence). CDR3 length: 13 residues. V shed 7 bases and J 5 bases; nucleotides not matched to a gene: 9. CDR3 sequence (DNA): TGCAGTGTCTCCGGGACAGGGATCCACGAGCAGTACTTC. This codes for CSVSGTGIHEQYF.

This clonotype was seen at least ten times. The chain couples TRBV5-1 to TRBJ2-3; perhaps TRBD2 as D (6 bases). V was clipped by 0 bases and J by 2 bases, with 10 bases between them. Germline loops: CDR1 SGHRS, CDR2 YFSETQ. This CDR3 has 15 residues. The CDR3 sequence: CASSLDGTSTDTQYF. DNA of the CDR3: TGCGCCAGCAGCTTGGACGGGACTTCCACAGATACGCAGTATTTT.